This TCR beta chain was observed in a study of cytomegalovirus exposure and HLA in healthy donors. General study results and limits: Reports described diagnosis of cytomegalovirus status by the classifier as highly specific and sensitive. The authors enumerated around 150 TCR beta chains as linked to cytomegalovirus.

Looked up from germline, CDR1 is MNHEY and CDR2 is SVGAGI. The CDR3 has 16 residues. V shed 1 base, J shed 14 bases, and the junction held 15 bases outside the gene matches. A note on this clone: The antigen is unknown.

13 Jbeta primers and 60 Vbeta primers were used for the PCR. The repertoire was sequenced with immunoSEQ multiplex PCR; TCRdb's copy has only in-frame clones and lacks some. The repertoire holds about 120,000 clones, with around 80% as singletons. J is TRBJ2-1 and V is TRBV6-5; 9 nucleotides agree with TRBD2. Sequenced: PBMCs. The source is a female donor in good health and CMV-seronegative. CDR3 in DNA: TGTGCCAGCAGTTACTTCCCTTCGGCGGGGGGGACCGGGGAGTTCTTC. Translation: CASSYFPSAGGTGEFF.